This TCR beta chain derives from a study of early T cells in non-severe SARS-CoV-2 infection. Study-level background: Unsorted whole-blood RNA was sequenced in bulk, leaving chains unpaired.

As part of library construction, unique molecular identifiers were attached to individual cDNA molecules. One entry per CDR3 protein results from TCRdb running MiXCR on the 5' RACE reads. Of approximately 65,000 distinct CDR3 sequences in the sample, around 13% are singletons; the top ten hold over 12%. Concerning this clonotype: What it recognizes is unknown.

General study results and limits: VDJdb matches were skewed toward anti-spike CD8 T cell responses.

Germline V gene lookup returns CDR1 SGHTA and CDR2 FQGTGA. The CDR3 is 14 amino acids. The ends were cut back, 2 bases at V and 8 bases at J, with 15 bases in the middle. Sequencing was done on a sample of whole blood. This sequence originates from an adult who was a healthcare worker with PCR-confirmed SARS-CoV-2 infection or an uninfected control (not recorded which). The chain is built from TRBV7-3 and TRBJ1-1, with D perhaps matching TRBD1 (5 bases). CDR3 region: CASSLSRVDSEAFF. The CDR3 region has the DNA TGTGCCAGCAGCTTATCAAGGGTCGACAGCGAAGCTTTCTTT. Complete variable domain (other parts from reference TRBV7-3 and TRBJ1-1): GAGVSQTPSNKVTEKGKYVELRCDPISGHTALYWYRQSLGQGPEFLIYFQGTGAADDSGLPNDRFFAVRPEGSVSTLKIQRTERGDSAVYLCASSLSRVDSEAFFGQGTRLTVV.